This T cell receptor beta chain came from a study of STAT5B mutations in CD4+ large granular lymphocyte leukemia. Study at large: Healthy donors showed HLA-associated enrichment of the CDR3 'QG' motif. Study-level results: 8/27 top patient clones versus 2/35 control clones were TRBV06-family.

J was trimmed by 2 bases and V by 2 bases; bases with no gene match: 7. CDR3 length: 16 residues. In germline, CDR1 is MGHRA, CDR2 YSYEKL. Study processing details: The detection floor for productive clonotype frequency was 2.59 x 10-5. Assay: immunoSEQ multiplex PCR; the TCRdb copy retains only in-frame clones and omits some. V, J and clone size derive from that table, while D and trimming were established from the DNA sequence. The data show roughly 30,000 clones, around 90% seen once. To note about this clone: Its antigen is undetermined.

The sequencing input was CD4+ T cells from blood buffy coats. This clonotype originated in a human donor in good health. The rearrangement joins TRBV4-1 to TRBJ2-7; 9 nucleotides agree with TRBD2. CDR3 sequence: CASSQFVAGAAYEQYF. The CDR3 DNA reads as TGCGCCAGCAGCCAATTCGTAGCGGGAGCAGCCTACGAGCAGTACTTC.